This entry lists 10 T cell receptor beta chains sequenced from one sample in a study of cytomegalovirus exposure and HLA in healthy donors. The PCR used 60 Vbeta and 13 Jbeta primers. Profiling relied on immunoSEQ multiplex PCR, and the TCRdb table lists in-frame clones only, not all of them. There are some 150,000 clones in the sample; around nine tenths occur only once, and around 0.85% lies in the top ten. Material: PBMCs. The receptors originated from a woman aged 30 to 39 in good health and CMV-seronegative.

The CDR3 loop is CSVEGVGAGGTGELFF. CDR3 coding DNA: TGCAGCGTTGAAGGGGTCGGTGCGGGAGGCACCGGGGAGCTGTTTTTT. The rearrangement links TRBV29-1 to TRBJ2-2, with 8 positions matching TRBD2. CDR1 and CDR2 from the germline V gene are SQVTM and ANQGSEA. Trimming at V came to 1 base and at J to 4 bases, leaving 8 bases not matched to a gene. The CDR3 runs to 16 residues.

V gene TRBV7-6 combines with J gene TRBJ2-3, with TRBD2 matching 14 bases. This CDR3 region has 16 residues. V shed 0 bases, J shed 7 bases, and the junction held 3 bases outside the gene matches. Germline CDR1 reads SGHVS; CDR2 reads FNYEAQ. CDR3: CASSLATSGGANTQYF. The CDR3 DNA reads as TGTGCCAGCAGCTTAGCGACTAGCGGGGGGGCGAATACGCAGTATTTT.

The chain recombines TRBV11-2 with TRBJ2-1; 8 nucleotides line up with TRBD2. The V segment lost 3 bases and the J segment 5 bases; nucleotides outside the gene matches: 9. In germline, CDR1 is SGHAT, CDR2 FQNNGV. The CDR3 contains 16 residues. The CDR3 reads CASSFPTSAPNNEQFF. The CDR3 DNA follows: TGTGCCAGCAGCTTTCCGACTAGCGCGCCCAACAATGAGCAGTTCTTC.

The chain recombines TRBV11-2 with TRBJ2-2, with 10 bases identical to TRBD2. Germline-derived CDR1 and CDR2 are SGHAT and FQNNGV. The CDR3 contains 17 residues. J gave up 0 bases and V 3 bases, and 4 bases lay outside the gene matches. CDR3 region: CASSFASGRANTGELFF. In DNA form, the CDR3 reads TGTGCCAGCAGCTTCGCCAGCGGGAGGGCGAACACCGGGGAGCTGTTTTTT.

The chain employs TRBV5-6 and TRBJ1-2, with D possibly matching TRBD1 (5 bases). Per the germline V gene, CDR1 is SGHDT and CDR2 is YYEEEE. The germline V and J ends were trimmed by 5 bases and 5 bases, with 19 bases remaining between them. The CDR3 is 15 residues long. CDR3 sequence: CASRSNQGFGYGYTF. CDR3 sequence (DNA): TGTGCCAGCAGATCCAATCAGGGCTTTGGGTATGGCTACACCTTC.

Written as DNA, the CDR3 is TGTGCCAGCAGTTTATGGGGGACAGGGGAAGGGGACGAGCAGTACTTC. Translation: CASSLWGTGEGDEQYF. The chain links TRBV27 to TRBJ2-7; 10 bases align to TRBD1. Germline V CDR1 and CDR2: MNHEY, SMNVEV (reference sequence). Unmatched junction bases numbered 8, after V lost 1 base and J lost 5 bases. The CDR3 totals 16 residues.

The chain recombines TRBV9 with TRBJ2-2; D may be TRBD2 (5 bases). V was clipped by 5 bases and J by 5 bases, with 16 bases between them. The CDR3 loop spans 15 amino acids. Germline loops: CDR1 SGDLS, CDR2 YYNGEE. CDR3 protein: CASSPDSPLTGELFF. In DNA form, the CDR3 reads TGTGCCAGCAGTCCGGACTCCCCCCTTACCGGGGAGCTGTTTTTT.

This clone was seen just once. The chain carries TRBV7-2 and TRBJ2-3; the D gene is possibly TRBD2 (6 bases). This CDR3 spans 14 amino acids. The V gene lost 3 bases and the J gene lost 0 bases, with 7 bases spanning the gap. Germline assignment: CDR1 SGHTA and CDR2 FQGNSA. The CDR3 loop reads CASSFAGSTDTQYF. Written as DNA, the CDR3 is TGTGCCAGCAGCTTTGCGGGAAGCACAGATACGCAGTATTTT.

This chain connects TRBV4-3 to TRBJ2-7, with 7 bases identical to TRBD1. CDR1 is LGHNA and CDR2 is YSLEER in the germline V gene. This CDR3 spans 17 amino acids. Trimming removed 4 bases from V and 3 bases from J; junction bases left unmatched: 15. The CDR3 region is CASSPNQGVREGYEQYF. CDR3 nucleotides: TGCGCCAGCAGCCCCAATCAGGGGGTGCGTGAGGGCTACGAGCAGTACTTC.

The V and J genes are TRBV7-2 and TRBJ2-7; D might be TRBD2 (6 bases). Germline V gene data show CDR1 as SGHTA and CDR2 as FQGNSA. Trimming took off 4 bases at V and 4 bases at J, with 17 bases between the two ends. The CDR3 length is 15 residues. The CDR3 loop is CASSSGRGIQYEQYF. The CDR3, as DNA: TGTGCCAGCAGCTCCGGGCGGGGCATACAGTACGAGCAGTACTTC.